The sequence of this T cell receptor beta chain was determined in a study of blood T cell repertoires in COVID-19. Sequencing used immunoSEQ multiplex PCR; TCRdb keeps in-frame clones, though not all of them. The data contain under 250,000 clones, 65% to 85% of them seen just once; the ten biggest clones take up approximately 8.6%. V was clipped by 4 bases and J by 2 bases, with 12 bases between them. CDR1 and CDR2 (germline): GTSNPN, SVGIG (reference sequence). The CDR3 loop spans 14 amino acids. The genes are TRBV30 and TRBJ1-3; D gene unclear. Sequenced input: peripheral blood. The sequence came from a man aged 40-55 years with active or convalescent COVID-19. The DNA of the CDR3 is TGTGCCTGGACCCGTACGGGGACTGGAAACACCATATATTTT. It is translated as CAWTRTGTGNTIYF.